The 5 T cell receptor beta chains in this list originate from one sample, sequenced in a study of blood T cell repertoires in COVID-19. TCRdb keeps only in-frame clones here, not all; method: immunoSEQ multiplex PCR. The sample lists a few hundred thousand clones, 85% occurring once. The sequencing sample was made of peripheral blood. The receptors derive from a woman between 50 and 59 years old with active or convalescent COVID-19.

The chain employs TRBV11-2 and TRBJ1-1; TRBD1 matches 7 bases. V lost 5 bases and J lost 1; bases outside the gene matches: 7. Germline assignment: CDR1 SGHAT and CDR2 FQNNGV. The CDR3 has 15 residues. This CDR3 reads CASSVDRRGNTEAFF. The CDR3 nucleotides read TGTGCCAGCAGCGTGGACAGGCGCGGGAACACTGAAGCTTTCTTT.

The genes are TRBV12-5 and TRBJ2-2; 10 bases align to TRBD2. The CDR3 loop spans 16 amino acids. Germline CDR1 reads LGHNT; CDR2 reads FRNRAP. After removal of 4 bases from V and 7 bases from J, the junction contained 9 bases not matched to a gene. The CDR3: CASGSKSGRASGELFF. The CDR3, as DNA: TGTGCTAGTGGTTCAAAAAGCGGGAGGGCTAGCGGGGAGCTGTTTTTT. Full variable domain (rest looked up from reference TRBV12-5 and TRBJ2-2): DARVTQTPRHKVTEMGQEVTMRCQPILGHNTVFWYRQTMMQGLELLAYFRNRAPLDDSGMPKDRFSAEMPDATLATLKIQPSEPRDSAVYFCASGSKSGRASGELFFGEGSRLTVL.

The CDR3 spells CASSQDRGEVGFF. Written as DNA, the CDR3 is TGTGCCAGCAGCCAGGACAGGGGGGAAGTAGGGTTCTTC. The V gene is TRBV4-2, the J gene TRBJ2-1; TRBD1 aligns across 10 bases. V was clipped by 3 bases and J by 15 bases; unmatched bases: 8. The CDR3 has 13 residues. Germline V lookup: CDR1 LGHNA, CDR2 YNFKEQ.

The chain has TRBV2 and TRBJ1-6; 8 bases fit TRBD1. The CDR3 sequence is 15 residues long. CDR1 and CDR2 from the germline V gene are SNHLY and FYNNEI. The V gene end was trimmed by 5 bases and the J gene end by 10 bases; junction bases not matched to a gene: 10. CDR3 nucleotides: TGTGCCAGCAGTTCCAGGACAGGGCCTGGATCACCCCTCCACTTT. Its translation is CASSSRTGPGSPLHF.

The V call is TRBV5-1, the J call TRBJ2-3, with TRBD2 identical over 8 bases. Looked up from germline, CDR1 is SGHRS and CDR2 is YFSETQ. Trimming took 0 bases from V and 4 from J; bases not matched to a gene: 4. The CDR3 contains 15 residues. The DNA of the CDR3 is TGCGCCAGCAGCTTGGGATGGACTAGCTCAGATACGCAGTATTTT. Translation gives CASSLGWTSSDTQYF.